This T cell receptor beta chain was profiled in a study of blood T cell repertoires in COVID-19. Overall study: Acute-phase and convalescent COVID-19 samples originated in the United States, Italy and Spain. Sample material is recorded as cDNA or gDNA derived from T cells, B-cell-depleted T cells, or PBMCs.

Only one count was recorded for this clone. This CDR3 has 16 residues. Trimming cost V 4 bases and J 0 bases; bases outside gene matches: 7. Germline V gives CDR1 SEHNR, CDR2 FQNEAQ (reference sequence). Cohort 3 donors counted as recovered after two negative PCRs, clearance, or resolved symptoms. Original analysis: Nucleated cell number was recorded as an estimate derived from reference gene primer amplification. Clones were sequenced by immunoSEQ multiplex PCR, and TCRdb holds only the in-frame ones, with some missing. That table is the source of V, J and clone size, and D and trimming were worked out from the DNA. Of about 50,000 clones listed, approximately 90% were seen once; the top ten hold 3.1%.

The chain uses TRBV7-9 and TRBJ2-3, with 7 bases that match TRBD1. Sequencing was performed on PBMCs or T cells enriched from blood (not recorded which). This receptor was identified in a woman between 50 and 59 years old who had recovered from COVID-19. CDR3 in DNA: TGTGCCAGCAGCTACGGGGACAGCACTAGCACAGATACGCAGTATTTT. Translated: CASSYGDSTSTDTQYF.